These T cell receptor beta chains were read from a single sample in a study of cytomegalovirus exposure and HLA in healthy donors. The table came from immunoSEQ multiplex PCR; TCRdb's copy has only in-frame clones and leaves some out. The sample includes 140,000 to 150,000 clones, about nine tenths of them seen just once. The sample comprised PBMCs. The receptors come from a man aged 18-30 years in good health and CMV-seronegative. Both conserved end residues are part of each CDR3. Fields, in order: J gene, D gene, V gene, clone size, CDR3 DNA, CDR3 protein. A D gene is named only where the DNA matches it firmly. Not all rows give a size; the values are once, few, many and, for expanded clones, a class.

J gene: TRBJ2-1; D gene: TRBD2; V gene: TRBV9; clone size: NA; CDR3 DNA: TGTGCCAGCTCCGTAGGACTAGCGGATAACAATGAGCAGTTCTTC; CDR3 protein: CASSVGLADNNEQFF
J gene: TRBJ2-7; D gene: TRBD2; V gene: TRBV7-8; clone size: once; CDR3 DNA: TGTGCCAGCAGCGGCCGGACTAGCGGGGGGACCTCCTACGAGCAGTACTTC; CDR3 protein: CASSGRTSGGTSYEQYF
J gene: TRBJ2-7; D gene: NA; V gene: TRBV5-6; clone size: NA; CDR3 DNA: TGTGCCAGCCAGGGGGGACCCTACGTGCGGGAGCAGTACTTC; CDR3 protein: CASQGGPYVREQYF
J gene: TRBJ2-5; D gene: TRBD1; V gene: TRBV7-9; clone size: once; CDR3 DNA: TGTGCCAGCAGCTCTTGGGACAGGGACCAAGAGACCCAGTACTTC; CDR3 protein: CASSSWDRDQETQYF
J gene: TRBJ2-4; D gene: NA; V gene: TRBV15; clone size: once; CDR3 DNA: TGTGCCACCAGCCGCTCGCTCCGGGTCCTAGCCAAAAACATTCAGTACTTC; CDR3 protein: CATSRSLRVLAKNIQYF
J gene: TRBJ1-1; D gene: NA; V gene: TRBV27; clone size: NA; CDR3 DNA: TGTGCCAGCAAACGATACAGTAACATGAACACTGAAGCTTTCTTT; CDR3 protein: CASKRYSNMNTEAFF
J gene: TRBJ2-1; D gene: TRBD1; V gene: TRBV25-1; clone size: NA; CDR3 DNA: TGTGCCAGCAGTGAATCCGGAGACAGGGGATACAATGAGCAGTTCTTC; CDR3 protein: CASSESGDRGYNEQFF
J gene: TRBJ2-3; D gene: TRBD1; V gene: TRBV18; clone size: few; CDR3 DNA: TGTGCCAGCTCACCTTTGGGACAGACAACAGATACGCAGTATTTT; CDR3 protein: CASSPLGQTTDTQYF
J gene: TRBJ2-1; D gene: NA; V gene: TRBV30; clone size: NA; CDR3 DNA: TGTGCTTCTCCTAGTGGGAGCGGAGATAACAATGAGCAGTTCTTC; CDR3 protein: CASPSGSGDNNEQFF
J gene: TRBJ1-1; D gene: NA; V gene: TRBV9; clone size: NA; CDR3 DNA: TGTGCCAGCAGCTCATTTCAGGGGAACACTGAAGCTTTCTTT; CDR3 protein: CASSSFQGNTEAFF
J gene: TRBJ2-5; D gene: TRBD2; V gene: TRBV2; clone size: NA; CDR3 DNA: TGTGCCAGCAACCCCGGACTAGCGGGGGGCAGGTTAGAGACCCAGTACTTC; CDR3 protein: CASNPGLAGGRLETQYF
J gene: TRBJ1-1; D gene: NA; V gene: TRBV11-2; clone size: once; CDR3 DNA: TGTGCCAGCAGCGCCGGACAAACTACTGAAGCTTTCTTT; CDR3 protein: CASSAGQTTEAFF
J gene: TRBJ2-3; D gene: TRBD2; V gene: TRBV4-1; clone size: NA; CDR3 DNA: TGCGCCAGCAGCCAAGAGCCTCCTCGGGGGGGCACAGATACGCAGTATTTT; CDR3 protein: CASSQEPPRGGTDTQYF
J gene: TRBJ1-4; D gene: TRBD1; V gene: TRBV13; clone size: NA; CDR3 DNA: TGTGCCAGCAGCTCCGGACAGGGGACTGAAAAACTGTTTTTT; CDR3 protein: CASSSGQGTEKLFF
J gene: TRBJ1-2; D gene: NA; V gene: TRBV5-1; clone size: NA; CDR3 DNA: TGCGCCAGCAGTTCGGGGGAGGATGGCTACACCTTC; CDR3 protein: CASSSGEDGYTF
J gene: TRBJ1-1; D gene: NA; V gene: TRBV7-6; clone size: once; CDR3 DNA: TGTGCCAGCAGCGGTCCGGGACAATTGACTGAAGCTTTCTTT; CDR3 protein: CASSGPGQLTEAFF
J gene: TRBJ1-2; D gene: NA; V gene: TRBV14; clone size: NA; CDR3 DNA: TGTGCCAGCAGCCAGAGCGCAGGGGATGTTGGCTACACCTTC; CDR3 protein: CASSQSAGDVGYTF
J gene: TRBJ1-1; D gene: NA; V gene: TRBV7-9; clone size: NA; CDR3 DNA: TGTGCCAGCAGCCCAGGAAACTTGAACACTGAAGCTTTCTTT; CDR3 protein: CASSPGNLNTEAFF